These 15 T cell receptor beta chains share one sample of origin, sequenced in a study of beta chain features in type 1 diabetes. Reverse transcribing all isolated RNA meant expressed TCRB transcripts were sequenced. Assay: immunoSEQ multiplex PCR; the TCRdb copy retains only in-frame clones and omits some. The sample includes under 800,000 clones, around a sixth of them seen just once. The specimen was naive CD4+ T cells from blood. The receptors stem from a man aged 18-30 years in good health.

The chain combines TRBV28 with TRBJ1-2; 9 bases agree with TRBD1. The CDR3 length is 14 residues. CDR1 is MDHEN, CDR2 SYDVKM, per germline. Trimming took 6 bases from V and 7 from J; bases not matched to a gene: 9. This chain's CDR3 is CASRHRGRPGGYTF. CDR3 coding DNA: TGTGCCAGCAGGCACAGGGGGCGCCCCGGTGGCTACACCTTC.

This clone has just a few counts. The V call is TRBV28, the J call TRBJ1-2; D remains ambiguous. CDR1 MDHEN and CDR2 SYDVKM come from the germline V gene. V was pared by 7 bases and J by 3 bases, with 12 bases between. This CDR3 is 13 amino acids long. The CDR3 sequence: CASTEGRYYGYTF. CDR3 DNA: TGTGCCAGCACGGAGGGCAGATACTATGGCTACACCTTC.

This clone was found a few times. The J gene is TRBJ2-2, the V gene TRBV9; weak D call: TRBD2 (6 bases). V shed 5 bases and J shed 4 bases, with 21 bases lying between them. The CDR3 is 17 amino acids. Germline V gene lookup returns CDR1 SGDLS and CDR2 YYNGEE. The CDR3 DNA reads TGTGCCAGCAGACTTCGGCGGGTCGGGGGAAGCACCGGGGAGCTGTTTTTT. Its protein product is CASRLRRVGGSTGELFF.

This clone was seen a handful of times. V and J are TRBV5-1 and TRBJ2-1; 7 bases are shared with TRBD1. J lost 6 bases, V lost 7 bases, and 10 bases had no gene match. The CDR3 consists of 14 residues. The germline V gene has CDR1 SGHRS and CDR2 YFSETQ. The CDR3 bases are TGCGCCAGCGCGTTACAGGGGTGGATCAATGAGCAGTTCTTC. It specifies CASALQGWINEQFF.

The gene calls are TRBV30 and TRBJ1-6; maybe TRBD1 (6 bases). The CDR3 runs 13 residues. Trimming removed 3 bases from V and 13 bases from J, with 16 bases in between. Per germline, CDR1 GTSNPN and CDR2 SVGIG (reference sequence). The CDR3 protein is CAWRSQGSDPLHF. CDR3 DNA: TGTGCCTGGAGGTCACAGGGATCCGATCCCCTCCACTTT.

The rearrangement uses TRBV5-6 and TRBJ1-2, with TRBD1 matching over 8 bases. The V and J ends lost 5 bases and 8 bases, in that order; junction bases with no gene match: 8. This CDR3 comprises 13 residues. CDR1 is SGHDT and CDR2 is YYEEEE in the germline V gene. The CDR3 coding sequence is TGTGCCAGCAGGTTTGGGGGACAGGAGGGCTACACCTTC. This codes for CASRFGGQEGYTF.

J is TRBJ2-1 and V is TRBV27; 12 nucleotides agree with TRBD2. This CDR3 contains 15 residues. CDR1 and CDR2 from the germline V gene are MNHEY and SMNVEV (reference sequence). Unmatched junction bases numbered 6, after V lost 4 bases and J lost 8 bases. CDR3 coding DNA: TGTGCCAGCAGTTCTTGGACTAGCGGGGAATATGAGCAGTTCTTC. Its protein product is CASSSWTSGEYEQFF.

This chain uses TRBV28 with TRBJ2-1; 14 positions match TRBD2. The V gene's germline CDR1 is MDHEN and CDR2 SYDVKM. CDR3 length equals 15 residues. V lost 6 bases, J lost 7 bases, and 5 bases stayed unmatched. The CDR3 nucleotides read TGTGCCAGCAGCATGACTAGCGGGGGGGCGAATGAGCAGTTCTTC. Translation: CASSMTSGGANEQFF.

The V gene is TRBV6-5, the J gene TRBJ2-6; D unresolved. CDR1 MNHEY and CDR2 SVGAGI come from the germline V gene. V lost 6 bases, J lost 0 bases, and 9 bases lay in between. CDR3 length: 15 residues. CDR3: CASSSGTSGANVLTF. The CDR3 coding sequence is TGTGCCAGCAGCTCAGGTACCTCTGGGGCCAACGTCCTGACTTTC.

The table lists this clone with a few counts. The chain uses TRBV19 and TRBJ2-7; weak D call: TRBD1 (6 bases). Germline-derived CDR1 and CDR2 are LNHDA and SQIVND (reference sequence). The CDR3 covers 17 residues. V dropped 4 bases and J dropped 3 bases, with 22 bases sitting between them. The CDR3 region has the DNA TGTGCCAGTAGTACCAATGTACTCTTCGACAGGTACTACGAGCAGTACTTC. Translation gives CASSTNVLFDRYYEQYF.

The chain uses TRBV19 and TRBJ2-2; D might be TRBD1 (6 bases). Germline V lookup: CDR1 LNHDA, CDR2 SQIVND (reference sequence). The V end lost 5 bases, the J end lost 0 bases, and 25 bases lay between the germline ends. There are 20 residues in the CDR3. DNA of the CDR3: TGTGCCAGTAGTCGCCGCCTTTACGAAGACAGGACGACGAACACCGGGGAGCTGTTTTTT. It translates to CASSRRLYEDRTTNTGELFF.

The chain uses TRBV6-5 and TRBJ2-7; TRBD2 matches 10 bases. The CDR3 loop spans 15 amino acids. J was trimmed by 4 bases and V by 0 bases; bases with no gene match: 3. Germline values: CDR1 MNHEY, CDR2 SVGAGI. CDR3 nucleotide sequence: TGTGCCAGCAGTTACTCGCGGACTAGCGGTTACGAGCAGTACTTC. Translated: CASSYSRTSGYEQYF.

This chain joins TRBV28 and TRBJ1-2; D not resolved. This CDR3 has 13 amino acids. Trimming took 3 bases from V and 6 from J, leaving 11 bases between them. CDR1 and CDR2 from the germline V gene are MDHEN and SYDVKM. The CDR3 sequence: CASSFPSTDGYTF. DNA for the CDR3: TGTGCCAGCAGTTTTCCCTCGACTGATGGCTACACCTTC.

The V and J genes are TRBV7-9 and TRBJ1-5, with D hard to call. This CDR3 is built from 16 residues. The germline V gene has CDR1 SEHNR and CDR2 FQNEAQ (reference sequence). V was cut by 2 bases and J by 1 base, with 12 bases left in between. CDR3 DNA: TGTGCCAGCAGCTTATCGGCAGCGCAGAGCAATCAGCCCCAGCATTTT. Translation: CASSLSAAQSNQPQHF.

This clone was counted only a few times. V usage is TRBV7-2 and J usage is TRBJ2-3; D call uncertain. V lost 1 base and J 0 bases, leaving 8 bases between the germline ends. The CDR3 is made up of 15 amino acids. Germline V CDR1 and CDR2: SGHTA, FQGNSA. DNA for the CDR3: TGTGCCAGCAGCTTAGAGGGCGTAAGCACAGATACGCAGTATTTT. Translating gives CASSLEGVSTDTQYF.